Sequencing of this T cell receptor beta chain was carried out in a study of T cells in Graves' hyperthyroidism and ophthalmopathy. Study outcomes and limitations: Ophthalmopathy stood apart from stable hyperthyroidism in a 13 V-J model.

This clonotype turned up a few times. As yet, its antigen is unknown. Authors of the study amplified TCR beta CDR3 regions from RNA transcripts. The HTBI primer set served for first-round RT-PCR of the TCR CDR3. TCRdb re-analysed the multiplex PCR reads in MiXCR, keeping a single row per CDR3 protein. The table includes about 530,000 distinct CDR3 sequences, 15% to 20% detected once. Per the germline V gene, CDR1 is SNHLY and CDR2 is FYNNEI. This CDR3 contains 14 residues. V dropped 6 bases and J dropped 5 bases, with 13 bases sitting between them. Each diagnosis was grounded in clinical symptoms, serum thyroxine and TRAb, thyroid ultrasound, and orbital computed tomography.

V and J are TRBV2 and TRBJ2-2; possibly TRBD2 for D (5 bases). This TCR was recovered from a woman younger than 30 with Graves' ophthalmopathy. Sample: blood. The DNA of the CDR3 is TGTGCCAGCAGCCCTGAACTAGTTACCGGGGAGCTGTTTTTT. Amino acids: CASSPELVTGELFF.